Listed here are 3 T cell receptor beta chains from one sample, sequenced in a study of blood T cell repertoires in COVID-19. The data were produced by immunoSEQ multiplex PCR, yet TCRdb's version contains in-frame clones alone and is incomplete. The sample consists of about 110,000 clones, roughly 85% of them appearing once. Sequenced: peripheral blood. Receptors originate from a human donor in a cohort sampled during active COVID-19.

The rearrangement joins TRBV29-1 to TRBJ2-1; 14 bases map to TRBD2. The germline CDR1 and CDR2 sequences are SQVTM and ANQGSEA. The V gene end was trimmed by 4 bases and the J gene end by 4 bases; junction bases not matched to a gene: 0. The length of the CDR3 is 14 residues. The CDR3 loop reads CSVGTSGGYNEQFF. CDR3 coding DNA: TGCAGCGTTGGGACTAGCGGGGGGTACAATGAGCAGTTCTTC.

This clone showed up just a few times. The chain has TRBV6-6 and TRBJ1-5; 7 bases align to TRBD1. Germline V gives CDR1 MNHNY, CDR2 SVGAGI (reference sequence). The V gene end was trimmed by 6 bases and the J gene end by 6 bases; junction bases not matched to a gene: 11. The length of the CDR3 is 15 residues. CDR3 residues: CASSSPGGGGQPQHF. CDR3 DNA sequence: TGTGCCAGCAGCTCCCCAGGGGGTGGGGGTCAGCCCCAGCATTTT.

The rearrangement joins TRBV12-3 or TRBV12-4 to TRBJ1-1, with D hard to call. Trimming took 3 bases from V and 0 from J, leaving 5 bases between them. The CDR3 has 13 residues. The CDR3 sequence: CASSLSVNTEAFF. The DNA of the CDR3 is TGTGCCAGCAGTTTGTCGGTGAACACTGAAGCTTTCTTT.